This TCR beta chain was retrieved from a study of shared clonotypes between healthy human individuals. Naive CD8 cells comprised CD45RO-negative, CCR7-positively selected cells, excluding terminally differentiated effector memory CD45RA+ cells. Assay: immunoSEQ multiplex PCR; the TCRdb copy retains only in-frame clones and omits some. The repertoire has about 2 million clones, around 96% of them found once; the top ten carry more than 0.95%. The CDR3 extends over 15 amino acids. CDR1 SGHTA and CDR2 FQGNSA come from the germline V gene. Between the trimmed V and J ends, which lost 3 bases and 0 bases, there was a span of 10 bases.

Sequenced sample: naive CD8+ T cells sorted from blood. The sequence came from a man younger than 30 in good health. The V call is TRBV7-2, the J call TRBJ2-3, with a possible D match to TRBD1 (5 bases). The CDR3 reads CASSFPTESTDTQYF. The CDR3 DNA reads TGTGCCAGCAGCTTCCCGACAGAGAGCACAGATACGCAGTATTTT.